The TCR beta chain described here comes from a study of tumor-infiltrating lymphocytes in localized non-small cell lung cancer. General study points: Technical variation could not be separated from intratumor heterogeneity here. Only some patients had TCR sequencing, depending on available tissue. T-cell fraction did not differ between immunotypes IM1 and IM2.

In this sample, this clone turned up a few times. The antigen remains undetermined. CDR1 is SEHNR, CDR2 FQNEAQ, per germline (reference sequence). Between the trimmed V and J ends, which lost 5 bases and 6 bases, there was a span of 23 bases. The CDR3 sequence is 16 residues long. Here immunoSEQ multiplex PCR was the method, and the copy in TCRdb shows in-frame clones only, minus some. The sample consists of 6,800 or so clones, just under 65% of them appearing once. Sequenced material: uninvolved lung tissue not adjacent to the tumor. This chain links TRBV7-9 with TRBJ2-7; possible D gene TRBD2, 6 bases. The receptor was isolated from a human donor with non-small cell lung cancer. CDR3 DNA: TGTGCCAGCAGCCGCTCGGAGGGAGGCCTTGAACGCGAGCAGTACTTC. This translates into CASSRSEGGLEREQYF. The full variable domain, completed using reference TRBV7-9 and TRBJ2-7, is DTGVSQNPRHKITKRGQNVTFRCDPISEHNRLYWYRQTLGQGPEFLTYFQNEAQLEKSRLLSDRFSAERPKGSFSTLEIQRTEQGDSAMYLCASSRSEGGLEREQYFGPGTRLTVT.